The following is a TCR beta chain sequence with its context. Its antigen remains unknown. The data originate from a study of T cell responses to AZD1222 COVID-19 vaccine. Regarding the study as a whole: Just 5 or 6 AZD1222 recipients tested seropositive at baseline.

With 3 bases removed from V and 5 bases from J, the gap between germline ends came to 11 bases. This CDR3 is built from 12 residues. Germline V gene lookup returns CDR1 SQVTM and CDR2 ANQGSEA. Produced via immunoSEQ multiplex PCR; TCRdb's table is partial and in-frame only. The table lists some 120,000 clones, approximately 90% of them singletons. The chain employs TRBV29-1 and TRBJ2-7, with a tentative D call TRBD1 (6 bases). Here the sequenced sample was peripheral blood, taken on day 0 of AZD1222 vaccination. This receptor was identified in an adult in good health. CDR3 protein: CSVEGAMDEQYF. DNA for the CDR3: TGCAGCGTTGAGGGGGCGATGGACGAGCAGTACTTC.